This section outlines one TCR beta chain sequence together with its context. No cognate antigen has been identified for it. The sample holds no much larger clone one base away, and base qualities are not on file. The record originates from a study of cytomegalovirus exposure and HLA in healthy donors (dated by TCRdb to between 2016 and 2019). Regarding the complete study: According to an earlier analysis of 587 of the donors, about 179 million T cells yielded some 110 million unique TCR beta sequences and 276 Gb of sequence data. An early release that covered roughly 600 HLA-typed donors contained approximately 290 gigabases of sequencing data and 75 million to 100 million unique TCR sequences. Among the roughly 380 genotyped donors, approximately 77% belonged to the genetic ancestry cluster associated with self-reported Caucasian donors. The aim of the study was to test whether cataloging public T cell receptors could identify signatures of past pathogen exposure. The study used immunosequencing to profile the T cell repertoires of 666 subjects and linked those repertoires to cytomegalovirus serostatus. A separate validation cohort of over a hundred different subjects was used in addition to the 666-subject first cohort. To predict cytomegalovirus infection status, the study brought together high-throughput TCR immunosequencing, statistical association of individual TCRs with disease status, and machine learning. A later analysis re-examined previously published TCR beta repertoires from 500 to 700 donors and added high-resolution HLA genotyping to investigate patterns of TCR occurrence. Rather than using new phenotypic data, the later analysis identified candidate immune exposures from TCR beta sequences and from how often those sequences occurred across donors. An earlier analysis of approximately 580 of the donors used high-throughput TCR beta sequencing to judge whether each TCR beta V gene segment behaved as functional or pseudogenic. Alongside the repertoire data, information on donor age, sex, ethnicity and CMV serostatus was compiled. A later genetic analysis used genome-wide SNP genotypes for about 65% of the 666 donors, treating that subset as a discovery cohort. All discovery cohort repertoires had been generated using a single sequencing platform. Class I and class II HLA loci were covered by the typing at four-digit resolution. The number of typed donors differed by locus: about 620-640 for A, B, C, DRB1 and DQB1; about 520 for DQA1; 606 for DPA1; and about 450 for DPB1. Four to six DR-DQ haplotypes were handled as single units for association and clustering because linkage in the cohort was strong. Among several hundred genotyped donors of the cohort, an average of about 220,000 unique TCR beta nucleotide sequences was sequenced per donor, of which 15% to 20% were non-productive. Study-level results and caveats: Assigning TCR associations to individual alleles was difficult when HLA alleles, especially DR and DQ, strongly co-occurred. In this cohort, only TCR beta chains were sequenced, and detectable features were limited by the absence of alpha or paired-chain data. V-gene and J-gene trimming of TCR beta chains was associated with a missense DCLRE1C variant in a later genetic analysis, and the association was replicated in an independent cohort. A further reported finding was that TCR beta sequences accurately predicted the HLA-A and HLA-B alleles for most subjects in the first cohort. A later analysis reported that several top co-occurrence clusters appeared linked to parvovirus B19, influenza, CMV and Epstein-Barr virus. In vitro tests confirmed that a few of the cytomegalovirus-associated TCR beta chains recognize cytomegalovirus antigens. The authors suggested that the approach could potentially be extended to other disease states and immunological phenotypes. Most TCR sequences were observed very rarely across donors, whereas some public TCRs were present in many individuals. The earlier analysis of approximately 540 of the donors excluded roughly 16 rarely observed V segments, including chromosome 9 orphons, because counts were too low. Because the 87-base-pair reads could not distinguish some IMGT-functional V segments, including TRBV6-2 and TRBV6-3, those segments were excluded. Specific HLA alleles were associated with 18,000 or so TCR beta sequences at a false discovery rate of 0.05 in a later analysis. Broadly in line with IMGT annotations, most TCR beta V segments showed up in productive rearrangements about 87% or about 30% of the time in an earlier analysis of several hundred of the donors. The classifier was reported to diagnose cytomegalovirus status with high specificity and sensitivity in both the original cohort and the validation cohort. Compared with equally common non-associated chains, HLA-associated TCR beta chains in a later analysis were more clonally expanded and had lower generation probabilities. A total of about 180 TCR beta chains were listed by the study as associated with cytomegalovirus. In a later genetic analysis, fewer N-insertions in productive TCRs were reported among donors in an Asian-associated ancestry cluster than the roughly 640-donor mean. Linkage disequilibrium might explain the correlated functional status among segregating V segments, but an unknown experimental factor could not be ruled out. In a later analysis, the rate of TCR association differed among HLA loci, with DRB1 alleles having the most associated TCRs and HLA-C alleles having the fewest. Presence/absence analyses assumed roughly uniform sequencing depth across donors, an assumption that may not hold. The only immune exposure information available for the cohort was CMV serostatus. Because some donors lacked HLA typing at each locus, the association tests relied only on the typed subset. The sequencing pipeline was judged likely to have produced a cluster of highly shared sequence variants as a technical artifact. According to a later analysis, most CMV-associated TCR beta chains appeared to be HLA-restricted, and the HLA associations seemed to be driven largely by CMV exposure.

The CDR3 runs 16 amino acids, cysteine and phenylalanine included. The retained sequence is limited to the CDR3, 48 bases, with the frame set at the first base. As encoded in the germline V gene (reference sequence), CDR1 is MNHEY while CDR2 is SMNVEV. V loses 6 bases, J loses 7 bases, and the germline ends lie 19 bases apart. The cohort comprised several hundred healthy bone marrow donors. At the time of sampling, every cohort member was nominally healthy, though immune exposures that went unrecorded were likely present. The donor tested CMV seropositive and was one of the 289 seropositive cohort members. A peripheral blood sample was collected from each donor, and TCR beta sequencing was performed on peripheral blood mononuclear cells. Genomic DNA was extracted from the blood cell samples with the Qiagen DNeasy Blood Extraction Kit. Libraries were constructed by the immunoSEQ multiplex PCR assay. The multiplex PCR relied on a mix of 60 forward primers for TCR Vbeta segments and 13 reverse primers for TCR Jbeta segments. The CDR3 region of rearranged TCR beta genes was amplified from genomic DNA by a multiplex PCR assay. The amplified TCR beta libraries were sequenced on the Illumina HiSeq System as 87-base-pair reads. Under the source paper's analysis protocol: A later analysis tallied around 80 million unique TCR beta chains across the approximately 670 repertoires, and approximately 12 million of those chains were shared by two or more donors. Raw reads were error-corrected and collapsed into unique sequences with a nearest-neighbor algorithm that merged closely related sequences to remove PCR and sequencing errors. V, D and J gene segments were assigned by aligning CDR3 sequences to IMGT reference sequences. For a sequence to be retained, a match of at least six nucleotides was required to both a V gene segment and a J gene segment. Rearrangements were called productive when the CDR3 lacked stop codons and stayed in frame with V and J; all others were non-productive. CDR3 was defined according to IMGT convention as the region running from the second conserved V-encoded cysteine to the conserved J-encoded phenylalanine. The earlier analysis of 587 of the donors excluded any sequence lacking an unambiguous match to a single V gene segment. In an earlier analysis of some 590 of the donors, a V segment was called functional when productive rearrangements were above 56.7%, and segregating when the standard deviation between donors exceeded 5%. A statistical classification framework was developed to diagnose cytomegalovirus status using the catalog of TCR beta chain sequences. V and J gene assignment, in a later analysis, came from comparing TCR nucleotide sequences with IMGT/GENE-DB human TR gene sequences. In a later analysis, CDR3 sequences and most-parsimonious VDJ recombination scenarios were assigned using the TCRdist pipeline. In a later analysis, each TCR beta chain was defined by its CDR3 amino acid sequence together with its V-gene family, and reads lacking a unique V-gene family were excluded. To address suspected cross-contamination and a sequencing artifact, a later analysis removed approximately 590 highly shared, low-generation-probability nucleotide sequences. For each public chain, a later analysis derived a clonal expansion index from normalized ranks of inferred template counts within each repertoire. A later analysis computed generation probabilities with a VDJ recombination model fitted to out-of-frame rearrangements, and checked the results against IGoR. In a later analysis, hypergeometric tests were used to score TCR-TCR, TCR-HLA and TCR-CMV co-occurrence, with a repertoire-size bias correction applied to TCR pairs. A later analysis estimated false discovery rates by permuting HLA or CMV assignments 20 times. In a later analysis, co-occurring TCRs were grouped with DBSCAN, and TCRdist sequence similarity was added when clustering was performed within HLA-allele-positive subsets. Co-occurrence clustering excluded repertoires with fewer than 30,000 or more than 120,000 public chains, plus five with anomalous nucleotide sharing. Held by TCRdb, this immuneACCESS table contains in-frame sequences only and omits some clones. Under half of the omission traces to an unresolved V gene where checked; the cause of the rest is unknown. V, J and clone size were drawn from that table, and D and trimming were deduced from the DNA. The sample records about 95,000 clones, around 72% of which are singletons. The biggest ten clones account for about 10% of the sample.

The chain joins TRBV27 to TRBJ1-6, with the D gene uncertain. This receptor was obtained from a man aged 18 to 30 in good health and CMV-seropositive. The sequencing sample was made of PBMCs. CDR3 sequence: CASSYDITLQNSPLHF. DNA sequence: TGTGCCAGCAGCTACGACATCACCCTCCAAAATTCACCCCTCCACTTT.